This TCR beta chain was obtained from a study of spatial heterogeneity in lung cancer. General study points: Mutation counts in tumors were tracked by counts of expanded intratumoral alpha and beta TCRs. Tumor T cell coverage was estimated at roughly 7% for alpha and under 15% for beta chains.

Time point here: sample taken at primary tumor resection. The donor group consisted of under 95 patients who had untreated, early-stage non-small cell lung cancer. Using its own MiXCR run on the 5' RACE reads, TCRdb lists one record per CDR3 protein. This sample has roughly 15,000 distinct CDR3 sequences, with less than 9.5% found just once. This clonotype was counted ten times or more. Its antigen is unidentified. The sequence came from a male donor with early-stage non-small cell lung cancer. The specimen was lung tumor tissue, collected at surgery.

This CDR3 is CASSIGTGGSNQPQHF. The CDR3 DNA sequence: TGTGCCAGTAGTATTGGAACAGGGGGCAGCAATCAGCCCCAGCATTTT. The chain recombines TRBV19 with TRBJ1-5; 9 positions match TRBD1. Trimming cost V 3 bases and J 1 base; bases outside gene matches: 4. Germline V gene lookup returns CDR1 LNHDA and CDR2 SQIVND (reference sequence). The CDR3 contains 16 residues.